These 29 T cell receptor beta chains originate from one sample sequenced in a study of blood T cell repertoires in COVID-19. Only in-frame clones appear in the TCRdb table, and some are missing; sequencing was by immunoSEQ multiplex PCR. The sample yields some 400,000 clones, approximately 92% seen once. Material: PBMCs or T cells enriched from blood (not recorded which). All receptors derive from a young man who had recovered from COVID-19.

This clone was recorded once. The J gene is TRBJ1-3, the V gene TRBV2, with D possibly being TRBD1 (5 bases). The CDR3 is made up of 14 amino acids. From germline, CDR1 is SNHLY and CDR2 FYNNEI. V was trimmed by 6 bases and J by 2 bases, leaving 11 bases between them. CDR3 sequence reads: CASSDRTAGNTIYF. The CDR3 DNA is TGTGCCAGCAGCGACAGAACTGCTGGAAACACCATATATTTT.

V usage is TRBV6-1 and J usage is TRBJ1-2; D might be TRBD1 (6 bases). The V end lost 0 bases, the J end lost 4 bases, and 12 bases lay between the germline ends. Germline CDR1 is MNHNS and CDR2 is SASEGT. The CDR3 covers 15 residues. The CDR3 coding sequence is TGTGCCAGCAGTGAAGCATTGAGGACAGTCTATGGCTACACCTTC. Its protein product is CASSEALRTVYGYTF.

The chain combines TRBV6-6 with TRBJ2-2; D is undetermined. The CDR3 spans 13 residues. Germline CDR1 is MNHNY and CDR2 is SVGAGI (reference sequence). V lost 2 bases and J lost 5, with 6 bases in between. CDR3 protein: CASSYRVTGELFF. The CDR3 coding sequence is TGTGCCAGCAGTTACCGGGTTACCGGGGAGCTGTTTTTT.

The chain uses TRBV11-3 and TRBJ2-7; the match to TRBD1 covers 8 bases. This CDR3 comprises 14 residues. Germline V gives CDR1 SGHNT, CDR2 YENEEA. V gave up 1 base and J gave up 3 bases; unmatched junction bases: 2. CDR3 DNA sequence: TGTGCCAGCAGCTTAGGGACAGGGTTCTACGAGCAGTACTTC. This encodes CASSLGTGFYEQYF.

The chain employs TRBV19 and TRBJ2-5; 12 bases align to TRBD2. Germline loops: CDR1 LNHDA, CDR2 SQIVND (reference sequence). The CDR3 spans 15 residues. J lost 6 bases, V lost 6 bases, and 8 bases had no gene match. CDR3 DNA: TGTGCCAGTAGCTCGGGACTAGCGGGCGAGCAGACCCAGTACTTC. It yields the protein CASSSGLAGEQTQYF.

The J gene is TRBJ2-1, the V gene TRBV19; TRBD1 might be the D (5 bases). CDR1 and CDR2 (germline): LNHDA, SQIVND (reference sequence). V was pared by 1 base and J by 5 bases, with 9 bases between. The CDR3 totals 14 residues. CDR3 nucleotides: TGTGCCAGTAGTATAGGGGGCGTTAACAATGAGCAGTTCTTC. This translates into CASSIGGVNNEQFF. The full variable domain, rest sourced from reference TRBV19 and TRBJ2-1, is DGGITQSPKYLFRKEGQNVTLSCEQNLNHDAMYWYRQDPGQGLRLIYYSQIVNDFQKGDIAEGYSVSREKKESFPLTVTSAQKNPTAFYLCASSIGGVNNEQFFGPGTRLTVL.

The CDR3 region has the DNA TGTGCCAGCACAGGGGGTCCACTCTATGGCTACACCTTC. Translation: CASTGGPLYGYTF. The V and J genes are TRBV19 and TRBJ1-2, with 8 nucleotides matching TRBD1. V gave up 9 bases and J gave up 4 bases; unmatched junction bases: 7. The CDR3 is made up of 13 amino acids. Germline CDR1 is LNHDA and CDR2 is SQIVND (reference sequence). The whole variable domain, filled in from reference TRBV19 and TRBJ1-2, reads DGGITQSPKYLFRKEGQNVTLSCEQNLNHDAMYWYRQDPGQGLRLIYYSQIVNDFQKGDIAEGYSVSREKKESFPLTVTSAQKNPTAFYLCASTGGPLYGYTFGSGTRLTVV.

This clone turned up a few times. J is TRBJ1-2 and V is TRBV12-3 or TRBV12-4, with D possibly being TRBD1 (6 bases). V was clipped by 6 bases and J by 8 bases, with 13 bases between them. This CDR3 has 12 residues. The CDR3: CASRTQGGGYTF. The CDR3 nucleotides read TGTGCCAGCAGGACACAGGGTGGCGGCTACACCTTC.

The V gene is TRBV6-2 or TRBV6-3, the J gene TRBJ1-1; 9 positions agree with TRBD1. The germline V gene has CDR1 MNHEY and CDR2 SVGEGT. The CDR3 spans 16 residues. The J segment lost 7 bases and the V segment lost 2 bases, leaving 11 bases of the junction unmatched. CDR3 DNA: TGTGCCAGCAGTTACGCCCGACAGGGGGGAAGAGGTGAAGCTTTCTTT. Translating gives CASSYARQGGRGEAFF.

The chain couples TRBV2 to TRBJ1-4; 8 positions match TRBD1. The V gene's germline CDR1 is SNHLY and CDR2 FYNNEI. V was clipped by 2 bases and J by 7 bases; unmatched bases: 9. There are 16 residues in the CDR3. The CDR3 reads CASSENSGQGGEKLFF. In DNA, the CDR3 is TGTGCCAGCAGTGAAAATTCTGGACAGGGCGGTGAAAAACTGTTTTTT. Variable domain in full (rest from reference TRBV2 and TRBJ1-4): EPEVTQTPSHQVTQMGQEVILRCVPISNHLYFYWYRQILGQKVEFLVSFYNNEISEKSEIFDDQFSVERPDGSNFTLKIRSTKLEDSAMYFCASSENSGQGGEKLFFGSGTQLSVL.

V is TRBV10-3 and J is TRBJ2-7; 11 bases line up with TRBD2. The CDR3 consists of 14 residues. With V trimmed by 10 bases and J by 5 bases, 10 bases remained unmatched. The germline CDR1 and CDR2 sequences are ENHRY and SYGVKD. The CDR3 here is CASGTSGRSNEQYF. In DNA form, the CDR3 reads TGTGCCAGCGGCACTAGCGGGAGATCAAACGAGCAGTACTTC.

The chain couples TRBV30 to TRBJ1-6; D may be TRBD1 (5 bases). The germline V gene has CDR1 GTSNPN and CDR2 SVGIG (reference sequence). V shed 3 bases and J shed 5 bases, with 11 bases lying between them. The CDR3 is 14 amino acids. The CDR3 protein is CAWRQGVDNSPLHF. CDR3 nucleotides: TGTGCCTGGAGGCAGGGTGTCGATAATTCACCCCTCCACTTT. Together with reference TRBV30 and TRBJ1-6, the CDR3 gives the full variable domain: SQTIHQWPATLVQPVGSPLSLECTVEGTSNPNLYWYRQAAGRGLQLLFYSVGIGQISSEVPQNLSASRPQDRQFILSSKKLLLSDSGFYLCAWRQGVDNSPLHFGNGTRLTVT.

This rearrangement joins TRBV12-5 to TRBJ2-7, with 8 nucleotides matching TRBD2. With V trimmed by 1 base and J by 3 bases, 2 bases remained unmatched. In germline, CDR1 is LGHNT, CDR2 FRNRAP. This CDR3 is 14 amino acids long. The CDR3 coding sequence is TGTGCTAGTGGTTTGGAGGGACTAGTCTACGAGCAGTACTTC. Amino acid sequence: CASGLEGLVYEQYF.

V gene TRBV29-1 combines with J gene TRBJ2-1; D is perhaps TRBD2 (6 bases). Germline assignment: CDR1 SQVTM and CDR2 ANQGSEA. There are 15 residues in the CDR3. Trimming pared 5 bases from V and 2 bases from J, leaving 16 bases between. The CDR3: CSVWLGTQTYNEQFF. Here the CDR3 DNA reads TGCAGCGTTTGGCTGGGGACTCAAACCTACAATGAGCAGTTCTTC.

This chain joins TRBV28 and TRBJ2-1; 8 positions match TRBD1. V was pared by 4 bases and J by 12 bases, with 5 bases of the junction left unmatched. The CDR3 contains 12 residues. Per the germline V gene, CDR1 is MDHEN and CDR2 is SYDVKM. The CDR3 reads CASSSTGTGQFF. The CDR3 DNA follows: TGTGCCAGCAGTTCTACCGGGACAGGGCAGTTCTTC.

For this clone: This specimen includes other DNA sequences encoding the same CDR3. This chain joins TRBV9 and TRBJ2-7; TRBD2 aligns across 8 bases. The CDR3 runs 15 residues. Unmatched junction bases numbered 5, after V lost 3 bases and J lost 0 bases. CDR1 is SGDLS, CDR2 YYNGEE, per germline. CDR3 nucleotides: TGTGCCAGCAGCGCAGTAGCGGGACCCTCCTACGAGCAGTACTTC. This encodes CASSAVAGPSYEQYF.

The rearrangement joins TRBV4-2 to TRBJ1-1, with 7 bases lining up with TRBD1. The CDR3 extends over 14 amino acids. J gave up 10 bases and V 1 base, and 9 bases lay outside the gene matches. CDR1 is LGHNA and CDR2 is YNFKEQ in the germline V gene. CDR3 nucleotides: TGTGCCAGCAGCCAAGTCTCGACAGGGATCGGAGCTTTCTTT. It yields the protein CASSQVSTGIGAFF.

The DNA for the CDR3 is TGTGCCAGCAGGCAAACAAGTGATGGGGGGACCCAGCATTTT. Amino acids: CASRQTSDGGTQHF. The chain employs TRBV2 and TRBJ1-5, with TRBD1 as a possible D gene (5 bases). The CDR3 has 14 amino acids. V dropped 6 bases and J dropped 11 bases, with 20 bases sitting between them. Germline values: CDR1 SNHLY, CDR2 FYNNEI.

This chain links TRBV27 with TRBJ1-1; D might be TRBD1 (5 bases). V dropped 6 bases and J dropped 0 bases, with 11 bases sitting between them. CDR3 length: 14 amino acids. Germline CDR1 and CDR2: MNHEY and SMNVEV (reference sequence). CDR3 bases: TGTGCCAGCAGCCCTGACAGCATGAACACTGAAGCTTTCTTT. Translated: CASSPDSMNTEAFF.

To note about this clone: This sample also contains other DNA sequences that code for the same CDR3. The chain couples TRBV3-1 (or the pseudogene TRBV3-2) to TRBJ2-7; 9 bases are shared with TRBD1. CDR1 is LGHDT and CDR2 is YNNKEL in the germline V gene (reference sequence). The CDR3 is 15 amino acids. Losses at the gene ends were 0 bases for V and 3 bases for J; bases not matched to a gene: 3. CDR3 in amino acids: CASSQEGTGIYEQYF. CDR3 sequence (DNA): TGTGCCAGCAGCCAAGAAGGGACAGGGATCTACGAGCAGTACTTC.

The J gene is TRBJ2-7, the V gene TRBV6-5; TRBD1 agrees at 7 bases. The CDR3 consists of 15 residues. The trim removed 0 bases at V and 3 bases at J, leaving 5 bases unmatched. CDR1 is MNHEY and CDR2 is SVGAGI in the germline V gene. DNA for the CDR3: TGTGCCAGCAGTTACTCAGGCGCAGGGGGCTACGAGCAGTACTTC. It translates to CASSYSGAGGYEQYF.

The V call is TRBV3-1 (or the pseudogene TRBV3-2), the J call TRBJ2-2; tentatively, D is TRBD1 (5 bases). The CDR3 spans 15 residues. CDR1 is LGHDT and CDR2 is YNNKEL in the germline V gene (reference sequence). V was clipped by 0 bases and J by 5 bases, with 10 bases between them. The CDR3 region is CASSQDLGLTGELFF. The CDR3 DNA follows: TGTGCCAGCAGCCAAGATCTGGGGCTAACCGGGGAGCTGTTTTTT.

On this clone itself: The junction differs from germline at one of its ends, possibly a read error. The rearrangement uses TRBV5-6 and TRBJ1-3; D is uncertain. Germline CDR1 reads SGHDT; CDR2 reads YYEEEE. The CDR3 length is 15 residues. The CDR3 sequence is CANSLFMSSGNTIYF. The CDR3 DNA reads as TGTGCCAACAGCTTATTCATGAGCTCTGGAAACACCATATATTTT. The complete variable domain, with remaining parts taken from reference TRBV5-6 and TRBJ1-3, reads DAGVTQSPTHLIKTRGQQVTLRCSPKSGHDTVSWYQQALGQGPQFIFQYYEEEERQRGNFPDRFSGHQFPNYSSELNVNALLLGDSALYLCANSLFMSSGNTIYFGEGSWLTVV.

The chain is built from TRBV11-2 and TRBJ2-2; 9 positions match TRBD2. Germline CDR1 SGHAT, CDR2 FQNNGV. The CDR3 has 16 residues. V lost 5 bases and J lost 5; bases outside the gene matches: 9. For the CDR3, the DNA is TGTGCCAGCAGCCCCAACATAGCGGGGGTAACCGGGGAGCTGTTTTTT. Protein product: CASSPNIAGVTGELFF.

This clone was seen only a few times. The genes are TRBV5-8 and TRBJ1-4; maybe TRBD1 (6 bases). V was pared by 5 bases and J by 5 bases, with 16 bases between. This CDR3 has 15 residues. Germline V gives CDR1 SGHTS, CDR2 YDEGEE. The CDR3 DNA reads as TGTGCCAGCAGATACGGGACAACCAAAAATGAAAAACTGTTTTTT. This codes for CASRYGTTKNEKLFF. The whole variable domain, filled in from reference TRBV5-8 and TRBJ1-4, reads EAGVTQSPTHLIKTRGQQATLRCSPISGHTSVYWYQQALGLGLQFLLWYDEGEERNRGNFPPRFSGRQFPNYSSELNVNALELEDSALYLCASRYGTTKNEKLFFGSGTQLSVL.

This chain connects TRBV18 to TRBJ2-1; 7 bases align to TRBD2. The CDR3 consists of 14 residues. Germline V CDR1 and CDR2: KGHSH, LQKENI. V dropped 3 bases and J dropped 6; count of bases not matched to a gene: 5. CDR3 nucleotide sequence: TGTGCCAGCTCACCCTCGGCGGGAGTCAATGAGCAGTTCTTC. Amino acids: CASSPSAGVNEQFF.

In its sample, this clone was seen many times. The chain employs TRBV16 and TRBJ1-2, with D unresolved. Trimming pared 0 bases from V and 8 bases from J, leaving 16 bases between. The CDR3 loop spans 15 amino acids. Germline V gene lookup returns CDR1 KGHSY and CDR2 FQNENV. The DNA for the CDR3 is TGTGCCAGCAGCCAATCAATGTTGGCAACCAGAGGCTACACCTTC. The encoded protein is CASSQSMLATRGYTF. Looking up the rest from reference TRBV16 and TRBJ1-2 gives the full variable domain: GEEVAQTPKHLVRGEGQKAKLYCAPIKGHSYVFWYQQVLKNEFKFLISFQNENVFDETGMPKERFSAKCLPNSPCSLEIQATKLEDSAVYFCASSQSMLATRGYTFGSGTRLTVV.

The V and J genes are TRBV6-6 and TRBJ2-5, with a tentative D call TRBD1 (5 bases). This CDR3 spans 14 amino acids. V lost 6 bases to trimming and J lost 5 bases, with 16 bases between them. Germline V CDR1 and CDR2: MNHNY, SVGAGI (reference sequence). This CDR3 reads CASRTDTAEETQYF. The CDR3 bases are TGTGCCAGCAGGACGGACACGGCCGAGGAGACCCAGTACTTC.

The chain links TRBV27 to TRBJ2-7; TRBD1 aligns across 10 bases. CDR3 length: 15 residues. V lost 6 bases and J lost 5; bases outside the gene matches: 10. The germline V gene encodes CDR1 MNHEY and CDR2 SMNVEV (reference sequence). CDR3 nucleotide sequence: TGTGCCAGCAGCCCGCCGGGACAGGGGTGGGACGAGCAGTACTTC. It is translated as CASSPPGQGWDEQYF.